These 26 T cell receptor beta chains share one sample of origin, sequenced in a study of blood T cells in healthy people across ages. A J-beta primer mix and a sample-barcoded 5' primer were used in a second PCR of roughly 6 to 12 cycles. TCRdb re-called the 5' RACE reads with MiXCR, one entry per CDR3 protein. The sample carries fewer than 800,000 distinct CDR3 sequences, around a quarter recorded once. These data also featured in a second study, about T cells of mothers and their children.

The sample taken for sequencing was blood. The source is a boy under 18 in good health.

This clonotype was recorded a few times. The chain couples TRBV7-6 to TRBJ1-5; D gene unclear. In germline, CDR1 is SGHVS, CDR2 FNYEAQ. The CDR3 runs to 13 residues. Deletions cut 0 bases from V and 3 bases from J, with 3 bases between. The CDR3 DNA sequence: TGTGCCAGCAGCTTAGCGTCCAATCAGCCCCAGCATTTT. It yields the protein CASSLASNQPQHF.

The table lists this clonotype with a few counts. The rearrangement joins TRBV6-5 to TRBJ2-2; 10 bases map to TRBD2. With V trimmed by 4 bases and J by 5 bases, 10 bases remained unmatched. Germline lookup yields CDR1 MNHEY and CDR2 SVGAGI. CDR3 length: 17 residues. DNA of the CDR3: TGTGCCAGCAGTTTCCCCAGTCTAGCGGGAGCGACCGGGGAGCTGTTTTTT. It translates to CASSFPSLAGATGELFF.

The rearrangement joins TRBV6-5 to TRBJ2-7; 7 positions agree with TRBD1. The CDR3 is made up of 14 amino acids. V lost 6 bases to trimming and J lost 4 bases; unmatched junction nucleotides: 9. Per germline, CDR1 MNHEY and CDR2 SVGAGI. CDR3 protein: CASRQDRMAYEQYF. CDR3 DNA: TGTGCCAGCAGGCAGGACAGGATGGCGTACGAGCAGTACTTC.

This chain uses TRBV7-9 with TRBJ1-6, with TRBD1 matching over 7 bases. J lost 6 bases, V lost 5 bases, and 4 bases had no gene match. Germline CDR1 is SEHNR and CDR2 is FQNEAQ (reference sequence). The CDR3 sequence is 14 residues long. CDR3 DNA sequence: TGTGCCAGCAGCCACCGGGACAGTAATTCACCCCTCCACTTT. Residues: CASSHRDSNSPLHF.

The chain couples TRBV20-1 to TRBJ2-5; 9 bases fit TRBD2. Losses at the gene ends were 7 bases for V and 6 bases for J; bases not matched to a gene: 6. Germline CDR1 and CDR2: DFQATT and SNEGSKA (reference sequence). This CDR3 has 12 amino acids. The CDR3 reads CSGGTSRQTQYF. The CDR3 nucleotides are TGCAGTGGAGGGACTAGCCGACAGACCCAGTACTTC.

This chain uses TRBV9 with TRBJ2-5, with D maybe TRBD1 (5 bases). The CDR3 sequence is 15 residues long. CDR1 and CDR2 from the germline V gene are SGDLS and YYNGEE. The V and J ends lost 3 bases and 1 base respectively, with 13 bases between them. In nucleotides, the CDR3 is TGTGCCAGCAGCGCCGAATCTGGGGCCCAAGAGACCCAGTACTTC. Its protein product is CASSAESGAQETQYF.

This clonotype turned up a few times. V usage is TRBV29-1 and J usage is TRBJ2-1, with a tentative D call TRBD2 (6 bases). V was shortened by 4 bases and J by 8 bases, with 21 bases between the two germline ends. The CDR3 is 15 amino acids. The germline V gene encodes CDR1 SQVTM and CDR2 ANQGSEA. The CDR3 loop reads CSVGYRGSQRYEQFF. The CDR3 bases are TGCAGCGTTGGATATCGGGGGTCCCAGCGGTATGAGCAGTTCTTC.

The chain uses TRBV2 and TRBJ2-5; no firm D call. Trimming stripped 2 bases from V and 1 base from J, with 8 bases between. The CDR3 loop spans 14 amino acids. Germline V gene sequence: CDR1 SNHLY, CDR2 FYNNEI. CDR3 loop: CASSERAAQETQYF. The CDR3 DNA follows: TGTGCCAGCAGTGAACGGGCAGCCCAAGAGACCCAGTACTTC. The variable domain in full, completed from reference TRBV2 and TRBJ2-5, reads EPEVTQTPSHQVTQMGQEVILRCVPISNHLYFYWYRQILGQKVEFLVSFYNNEISEKSEIFDDQFSVERPDGSNFTLKIRSTKLEDSAMYFCASSERAAQETQYFGPGTRLLVL.

There are a few counts of this clonotype. The J gene is TRBJ2-5, the V gene TRBV28; TRBD2 aligns across 7 bases. The J call is doubtful: the DNA matches TRBJ2-7 better. Per the germline V gene, CDR1 is MDHEN and CDR2 is SYDVKM. The CDR3 loop spans 15 amino acids. CDR3 residues: CASSLAGVNSYEQYF. The CDR3 DNA is TGTGCCAGCAGTTTGGCGGGAGTGAACTCTTACGAGCAGTACTTC.

The sample holds a few counts of this clonotype. The V call is TRBV3-1, the J call TRBJ1-3; D gene unclear. Trimming left V 2 bases short and J 0 bases short, with 8 bases between. Germline CDR1 is LGHDT and CDR2 is YNNKEL (reference sequence). This CDR3 contains 15 residues. The CDR3: CASSQSSVSGNTIYF. In DNA form, the CDR3 reads TGTGCCAGCAGCCAATCTTCGGTCTCTGGAAACACCATATATTTT.

Only a few counts were recorded for this clonotype. The chain couples TRBV19 to TRBJ2-7; D remains ambiguous. V was clipped by 0 bases and J by 3 bases, with 6 bases between them. The CDR3 is made up of 13 amino acids. Germline values: CDR1 LNHDA, CDR2 SQIVND (reference sequence). In DNA, the CDR3 is TGTGCCAGTAGTATAGAGGCAGGCTACGAGCAGTACTTC. Translating gives CASSIEAGYEQYF.

This clonotype was seen a few times. The chain recombines TRBV13 with TRBJ2-7; D uncertain. With 4 bases removed from V and 2 bases from J, the gap between germline ends came to 6 bases. CDR3 length: 12 amino acids. The germline V gene encodes CDR1 PRHDT and CDR2 FYEKMQ (reference sequence). In nucleotides, the CDR3 is TGTGCCAGCAGCTCGAACCCCTACGAGCAGTACTTC. Translation: CASSSNPYEQYF.

CDR3 coding DNA: TGTGCCAGCAGGGCCACTGGGGGTTTTCTTGAAGCTTTCTTT. This encodes CASRATGGFLEAFF. The chain carries TRBV2 and TRBJ1-1; possible D gene TRBD1, 5 bases. This CDR3 is built from 14 residues. The germline V gene has CDR1 SNHLY and CDR2 FYNNEI. Trimming cost V 6 bases and J 7 bases, with 18 bases left between them.

V and J are TRBV3-1 and TRBJ1-2, with D unclear. Per germline, CDR1 LGHDT and CDR2 YNNKEL (reference sequence). The V end lost 1 base, the J end lost 4 bases, and 13 bases lay between the germline ends. The CDR3 has 15 amino acids. DNA of the CDR3: TGTGCCAGCAGCCAAGGTGGGGTTCCCACCTATGGCTACACCTTC. Its protein product is CASSQGGVPTYGYTF.

In its sample, this clonotype was seen a few times. This chain connects TRBV20-1 to TRBJ2-5; weak D call: TRBD2 (5 bases). The J call is uncertain, as TRBJ2-7 better fits the DNA end. From germline, CDR1 is DFQATT and CDR2 SNEGSKA (reference sequence). This CDR3 comprises 14 residues. CDR3 residues: CSARPRGVGYEQYF. CDR3 coding DNA: TGCAGTGCTAGACCCCGGGGTGTTGGATACGAGCAGTACTTC.

This clonotype was seen a few times. This chain connects TRBV20-1 to TRBJ2-7; 7 nucleotides agree with TRBD2. The CDR3 contains 13 residues. The germline V gene encodes CDR1 DFQATT and CDR2 SNEGSKA (reference sequence). The V gene end was trimmed by 6 bases and the J gene end by 2 bases; junction bases not matched to a gene: 7. CDR3 bases: TGCAGTGCCCTAGCGGAGGCCACCTACGAGCAGTACTTC. Amino acid sequence: CSALAEATYEQYF.

This clonotype was seen a handful of times. V gene TRBV28 combines with J gene TRBJ2-7; D is possibly TRBD1 (6 bases). Between the trimmed V and J ends, which lost 5 bases and 1 base, there was a span of 12 bases. The CDR3 sequence is 14 residues long. In germline, CDR1 is MDHEN, CDR2 SYDVKM. DNA for the CDR3: TGTGCCAGCAGTGAGACAGGCGAATCCTACGAGCAGTACTTC. Its protein is CASSETGESYEQYF.

The rearrangement links TRBV29-1 to TRBJ1-1, with unresolved D. There are 13 residues in the CDR3. V was clipped by 5 bases and J by 8 bases, with 18 bases between them. Per the germline V gene, CDR1 is SQVTM and CDR2 is ANQGSEA. The CDR3 sequence is CSVRPGQVREAFF. DNA for the CDR3: TGCAGCGTTCGCCCGGGCCAGGTGAGGGAAGCTTTCTTT.

This clonotype was picked up many times. This chain uses TRBV7-8 with TRBJ2-7; no reliable D call. Trimming pared 4 bases from V and 6 bases from J, leaving 13 bases between. Germline CDR1 reads SGHVS; CDR2 reads FQNEAQ. The CDR3 length is 13 residues. CDR3 sequence (DNA): TGTGCCAGCAGCTCCCCCCTTGACTCCGAGCAGTACTTC. Translated: CASSSPLDSEQYF.

The chain is built from TRBV29-1 and TRBJ1-2; D is possibly TRBD1 (6 bases). V dropped 0 bases and J dropped 4 bases, with 12 bases sitting between them. The CDR3 runs 14 residues. Germline CDR1 reads SQVTM; CDR2 reads ANQGSEA. The CDR3 sequence: CSVEDVRTVYGYTF. Written as DNA, the CDR3 is TGCAGCGTTGAAGATGTGAGGACAGTCTATGGCTACACCTTC.

This rearrangement joins TRBV27 to TRBJ1-2; the D gene is possibly TRBD1 (6 bases). This CDR3 comprises 13 residues. The V gene lost 6 bases and the J gene lost 7 bases, with 15 bases spanning the gap. Germline V CDR1 and CDR2: MNHEY, SMNVEV (reference sequence). CDR3 sequence: CASRTTGITGYTF. The DNA of the CDR3 is TGTGCCAGCAGAACTACAGGGATAACTGGCTACACCTTC.

This chain uses TRBV5-1 with TRBJ2-3; D is perhaps TRBD2 (5 bases). The length of the CDR3 is 15 residues. V lost 3 bases and J 0 bases, leaving 11 bases between the germline ends. Germline V gene lookup returns CDR1 SGHRS and CDR2 YFSETQ. CDR3 region: CASSSKTRSTDTQYF. DNA for the CDR3: TGCGCCAGCAGCTCCAAAACTAGGAGCACAGATACGCAGTATTTT. Based on the CDR3 plus reference TRBV5-1 and TRBJ2-3, the full variable domain is KAGVTQTPRYLIKTRGQQVTLSCSPISGHRSVSWYQQTPGQGLQFLFEYFSETQRNKGNFPGRFSGRQFSNSRSEMNVSTLELGDSALYLCASSSKTRSTDTQYFGPGTRLTVL.

DNA of the CDR3: TGCAGCGCAGGACTAGCGGAGTACAATGAGCAGTTCTTC. Its translation is CSAGLAEYNEQFF. The rearrangement joins TRBV29-1 to TRBJ2-1, with TRBD2 identical over 10 bases. Germline V gene sequence: CDR1 SQVTM, CDR2 ANQGSEA. V lost 7 bases to trimming and J lost 4 bases; unmatched junction nucleotides: 4. This CDR3 spans 13 amino acids.

This chain joins TRBV28 and TRBJ2-5; no definite D call. Gene TRBJ2-1 matches the end of the DNA better, so the J call may be wrong. Germline-derived CDR1 and CDR2 are MDHEN and SYDVKM. The CDR3 contains 15 residues. CDR3 in amino acids: CASLRSPKPYNEQFF. The CDR3 region has the DNA TGTGCCAGCTTACGCAGTCCAAAACCCTACAATGAGCAGTTCTTC.

V usage is TRBV6-5 and J usage is TRBJ2-7, with D maybe TRBD1 (5 bases). CDR3 length: 13 residues. Germline CDR1 and CDR2: MNHEY and SVGAGI. Trimming pared 2 bases from V and 3 bases from J, leaving 8 bases between. The CDR3 nucleotides read TGTGCCAGCAGTTACGGACACCTCTACGAGCAGTACTTC. Translating gives CASSYGHLYEQYF.

The chain combines TRBV20-1 with TRBJ1-2; perhaps TRBD1 as D (6 bases). Between the trimmed V and J ends, which lost 0 bases and 0 bases, there was a span of 17 bases. Germline CDR1 DFQATT, CDR2 SNEGSKA (reference sequence). The CDR3 contains 17 residues. CDR3 sequence: CSARDQSGQSPNYGYTF. The CDR3, as DNA: TGCAGTGCTAGAGATCAAAGTGGACAGTCCCCTAACTATGGCTACACCTTC.